The entry below gives a single TCR beta chain sequence along with its context. Its matching antigen is unknown. This CDR3 spans 17 amino acids. The sample comes from a study of Ad26.COV2.S vaccination and SARS-CoV-2 variants. The overall study: Each vaccinee took Ad26.COV2.S intramuscularly, once or twice 56 days apart. Study-wide findings and caveats: A substantial breadth of spike-specific CD8+ and CD4+ T cell responses after vaccination has been reported. The TCR-based breadth and depth measures might underestimate overall T cell responses.

The sample's treatment: some 20 received Ad26.COV2.S at low or high dose, single or two shots; five or six received placebo; per-sample allocation not given. Material that was analyzed had been drawn on day 63 after the first vaccine or placebo injection. SARS-CoV-2 spike from the Wuhan strain was encoded by the vaccine, an Ad26 vector. The protocol was immunoSEQ multiplex PCR, while the TCRdb copy is restricted to in-frame clones and leaves out a portion. Of around 250,000 clones listed, approximately 88% were seen once; the top ten hold about 2.8%. This sequence originates from a person aged 18-60 years who received the Ad26.COV2.S COVID-19 vaccine or a placebo. This material consisted of peripheral blood, taken in a trial of Ad26.COV2.S vaccine versus placebo. V usage is TRBV21-1 and J usage is TRBJ2-5; the table assigns TRBD1, which was not confirmed against the DNA. TRBV21-1 is recorded as a pseudogene. The DNA for the CDR3 is TGTGCCAGCAGCAAAGGGGTCACAGGAGACACCCAAGAGACCCAGTACTTC. This gives the protein CASSKGVTGDTQETQYF.